The 6 T cell receptor beta chains listed next were all sequenced from one sample in a study of T cells after yellow fever vaccination. Each CDR3 protein is one row after TCRdb ran MiXCR on the 5' RACE reads. The repertoire has around 320,000 distinct CDR3 sequences, about 10% of them found once; the top ten carry roughly 3%. Sequenced here: CD4+ T cells sorted from PBMCs, sampled 45 days after the yellow fever booster vaccination. The receptor source for this set is a man younger than 35 who received the YFV17D yellow fever vaccine.

The chain links TRBV12-3 or TRBV12-4 to TRBJ2-5; the D call may be TRBD1 or TRBD2 (5 bases each). The V and J ends lost 6 bases and 1 base respectively, with 12 bases between them. This CDR3 spans 14 amino acids. The DNA of the CDR3 is TGTGCCAGCAGCGGGACGCGAGTCCAAGAGACCCAGTACTTC. It translates to CASSGTRVQETQYF.

This chain uses TRBV6-5 with TRBJ1-1; tentatively, D is TRBD1 (6 bases). This CDR3 is 14 amino acids long. Trimming stripped 6 bases from V and 0 bases from J, with 11 bases between. Germline CDR1 is MNHEY and CDR2 is SVGAGI. CDR3 nucleotide sequence: TGTGCCAGCAGCAGGGGATTCATGAACACTGAAGCTTTCTTT. Its protein product is CASSRGFMNTEAFF.

A few counts support this clonotype. The chain is built from TRBV7-9 and TRBJ1-6, with no clear D. Trimming shortened V by 2 bases and J by 9 bases, and 5 bases separated the two germline ends. The CDR3 has 12 amino acids. CDR1 and CDR2 (germline): SEHNR, FQNEAQ (reference sequence). In DNA, the CDR3 is TGTGCCAGCAGCTTAACCCTTTCACCCCTCCACTTT. Protein: CASSLTLSPLHF.

This chain uses TRBV7-2 with TRBJ1-2; D remains unclear. Per germline, CDR1 SGHTA and CDR2 FQGNSA. The CDR3 length is 16 residues. Trimming pared 3 bases from V and 2 bases from J, leaving 16 bases between. The CDR3 DNA reads as TGTGCCAGCAGCTTCGCAGTTCGAGGAAACAACTATGGCTACACCTTC. Protein product: CASSFAVRGNNYGYTF.

V and J are TRBV29-1 and TRBJ1-4; D unresolved. The CDR3 is 13 amino acids. Trimming took 5 bases from V and 8 from J, leaving 15 bases between them. Germline values: CDR1 SQVTM, CDR2 ANQGSEA. The CDR3 DNA sequence: TGCAGCGTTCGGGCCACTCCAGGCGAAAAACTGTTTTTT. Amino acid sequence: CSVRATPGEKLFF. The complete variable domain, with remaining parts taken from reference TRBV29-1 and TRBJ1-4, reads SAVISQKPSRDICQRGTSLTIQCQVDSQVTMMFWYRQQPGQSLTLIATANQGSEATYESGFVIDKFPISRPNLTFSTLTVSNMSPEDSSIYLCSVRATPGEKLFFGSGTQLSVL.

V gene TRBV6-2 or TRBV6-3 combines with J gene TRBJ2-2; the match to TRBD1 covers 7 bases. This CDR3 is 15 amino acids long. Trimming cost V 7 bases and J 5 bases; bases outside gene matches: 10. Germline V gene data show CDR1 as MNHEY and CDR2 as SVGEGT. The CDR3 sequence: CASTDYRQGTGELFF. The CDR3 nucleotides are TGTGCCAGCACCGACTACAGACAGGGTACCGGGGAGCTGTTTTTT.